This T cell receptor (beta chain) comes out of a study of early T cells in non-severe SARS-CoV-2 infection. Findings and limits, study-wide: VDJdb matching skewed toward anti-spike CD8 responses, missing private and CD4 specificities.

At least ten counts were recorded for this clonotype. The antigen is unknown. Researchers attached unique molecular identifiers to individual cDNA molecules. TCRdb fed the 5' RACE reads into MiXCR, producing one record per CDR3 protein. The sample consists of tens of thousands of distinct CDR3 sequences, about 6.5% of them appearing once. CDR3 length equals 14 residues. Germline trimming cut 1 base from V and 7 bases from J; bases unmatched to any gene: 1. Per the germline V gene, CDR1 is MNHEY and CDR2 is SMNVEV (reference sequence). V and J are TRBV27 and TRBJ2-1; the match to TRBD1 covers 10 bases. Specimen: whole blood. The source of this sequence is an adult who was a healthcare worker with PCR-confirmed SARS-CoV-2 infection or an uninfected control (not recorded which). The CDR3 spells CASSLWTGGNEQFF. In DNA form, the CDR3 reads TGTGCCAGCAGTTTATGGACAGGGGGGAATGAGCAGTTCTTC.